The 8 T cell receptor beta chains in this list originate from one sample, sequenced in a study of OX40 agonist ivuxolimab in advanced cancers. Profiling relied on immunoSEQ multiplex PCR, and the TCRdb table lists in-frame clones only, not all of them. The table shows 70,000 to 90,000 clones, with roughly 89% occurring only once. Sequences were derived from CD4+ or CD8+ T cells sorted from blood, sampled in a trial of the OX40 agonist ivuxolimab. The receptor source for this set is an adult with an advanced solid tumor such as melanoma, head and neck, liver or kidney cancer.

This clone appeared once. This sequence joins TRBV2 and TRBJ1-4; D is unclear. The V end lost 3 bases, the J end lost 5 bases, and 10 bases lay between the germline ends. Per the germline V gene, CDR1 is SNHLY and CDR2 is FYNNEI. This CDR3 spans 14 amino acids. The CDR3 DNA sequence: TGTGCCAGCAGTGACCCTGAGCTCAATGAAAAACTGTTTTTT. Amino acid sequence: CASSDPELNEKLFF.

This clone was counted once. The CDR3 region has the DNA TGCAGCGCCTGGACAGGCTATAGCAATCAGCCCCAGCATTTT. Protein: CSAWTGYSNQPQHF. V and J are TRBV29-1 and TRBJ1-5; 7 nucleotides agree with TRBD1. The germline V gene encodes CDR1 SQVTM and CDR2 ANQGSEA. V lost 7 bases, J lost 0 bases, and 6 bases stayed unmatched. The CDR3 runs 14 residues.

This clone appeared once. The rearrangement joins TRBV6-5 to TRBJ1-2, with unresolved D. Germline lookup yields CDR1 MNHEY and CDR2 SVGAGI. The CDR3 has 13 residues. V was pared by 2 bases and J by 5 bases, with 9 bases between. The CDR3 loop is CASSYSSLYGYTF. CDR3 bases: TGTGCCAGCAGTTACAGCAGCTTATATGGCTACACCTTC.

This chain links TRBV28 with TRBJ1-1; D unresolved. This CDR3 spans 15 amino acids. V lost 7 bases to trimming and J lost 5 bases, with 20 bases between them. Germline V gene lookup returns CDR1 MDHEN and CDR2 SYDVKM. The CDR3 sequence is CASNPRYGIRTEAFF. Written as DNA, the CDR3 is TGTGCCAGCAACCCCCGATATGGGATCAGGACTGAAGCTTTCTTT.

This chain links TRBV19 with TRBJ2-5, with 7 bases that match TRBD1. CDR1 and CDR2 from the germline V gene are LNHDA and SQIVND (reference sequence). The CDR3 consists of 16 residues. The V and J ends lost 5 bases and 1 base, in that order; junction bases with no gene match: 10. The CDR3 here is CASSVPGQSFQETQYF. CDR3 nucleotides: TGTGCCAGTAGTGTACCGGGACAGAGCTTCCAAGAGACCCAGTACTTC.

The V call is TRBV15, the J call TRBJ2-7; TRBD2 aligns across 7 bases. Germline-derived CDR1 and CDR2 are LNHNV and YYDKDF (reference sequence). V lost 5 bases, J lost 1 base, and 11 bases stayed unmatched. The CDR3 totals 16 residues. The chain's CDR3 is CATSPWGGSGSYEQYF. Here the CDR3 DNA reads TGTGCCACCAGCCCCTGGGGAGGGTCAGGTTCCTACGAGCAGTACTTC.

This clone came up a few times. Here the CDR3 DNA reads TGCGCCAGCAGCCCCCTAGCGGGAGAGTTCTACGAGCAGTACTTC. It encodes CASSPLAGEFYEQYF. This rearrangement joins TRBV5-1 to TRBJ2-7; 10 positions agree with TRBD2. Germline trimming cut 4 bases from V and 3 bases from J; bases unmatched to any gene: 7. The germline gives CDR1 SGHRS, CDR2 YFSETQ. The CDR3 is 15 residues long.

Only a few counts were recorded for this clone. The rearrangement uses TRBV6-6 and TRBJ1-6; maybe TRBD1 (5 bases). The CDR3 covers 14 residues. The germline CDR1 and CDR2 sequences are MNHNY and SVGAGI (reference sequence). Trimming cost V 6 bases and J 7 bases, with 13 bases left between them. The CDR3 loop is CASSPGRVNSPLHF. The CDR3 bases are TGTGCCAGCAGCCCGGGGCGTGTAAATTCACCCCTCCACTTT.